The 5 T cell receptor beta chains in this list originate from one sample, sequenced in a study of OX40 agonist ivuxolimab in advanced cancers. Sequenced by immunoSEQ multiplex PCR; TCRdb stores in-frame clones only, minus some. The sample consists of some 65,000 clones, roughly 87% of them appearing once. Sequencing was performed on CD4+ or CD8+ T cells sorted from blood, taken in a trial of the OX40 agonist ivuxolimab. These receptors were obtained from an adult with an advanced solid tumor such as melanoma, head and neck, liver or kidney cancer.

This rearrangement joins TRBV9 to TRBJ1-3; 8 bases agree with TRBD1. The junction had 6 bases not matched to a gene; V was cut back by 4 bases and J by 3 bases. Germline CDR1 and CDR2: SGDLS and YYNGEE. The CDR3 has 15 residues. This CDR3 is CASSFQGANGNTIYF. CDR3 in DNA: TGTGCCAGCAGCTTTCAGGGGGCTAATGGAAACACCATATATTTT.

The chain uses TRBV28 and TRBJ2-1; TRBD2 might be the D (5 bases). The CDR3 is 15 residues long. V was shortened by 2 bases and J by 7 bases, with 15 bases between the two germline ends. Germline V gene sequence: CDR1 MDHEN, CDR2 SYDVKM. The chain's CDR3 is CASSLRLASVNEQFF. CDR3 nucleotide sequence: TGTGCCAGCAGTTTACGGCTAGCATCGGTGAATGAGCAGTTCTTC.

The chain recombines TRBV11-2 with TRBJ2-5, with D unresolved. Between the trimmed V and J ends, which lost 5 bases and 2 bases, there was a span of 12 bases. This CDR3 region has 14 residues. The V gene's germline CDR1 is SGHAT and CDR2 FQNNGV. The chain's CDR3 is CASSPILAQETQYF. Written as DNA, the CDR3 is TGTGCCAGCAGCCCCATTTTGGCGCAAGAGACCCAGTACTTC.

The V call is TRBV28, the J call TRBJ1-2, with D perhaps matching TRBD1 (6 bases). Germline CDR1 is MDHEN and CDR2 is SYDVKM. The germline V and J ends were trimmed by 1 base and 8 bases, with 11 bases remaining between them. The CDR3 length is 13 residues. This CDR3 reads CASSLFPGDGYTF. The CDR3 DNA follows: TGTGCCAGCAGTTTATTCCCAGGGGACGGCTACACCTTC.

The chain couples TRBV7-8 to TRBJ2-1; D may be TRBD2 (5 bases). Germline V gene lookup returns CDR1 SGHVS and CDR2 FQNEAQ. V lost 5 bases to trimming and J lost 5 bases, with 22 bases between them. The CDR3 covers 17 residues. In DNA, the CDR3 is TGTGCCAGCAGCCCTGTCGAGGGTAGGCTAGCTAACAATGAGCAGTTCTTC. Its translation: CASSPVEGRLANNEQFF.